This TCR beta chain was sequenced during a study of blood T cell repertoires in COVID-19. About the research overall: Specimens from acute and convalescent COVID-19 originated in the United States, Italy and Spain. The cDNA or gDNA used as material had been derived from T cells, B-cell-depleted T cells, or PBMCs.

This clone was found a few times. Under the authors' procedure: Amplification from reference gene primers served as the basis for estimated nucleated cell counts. Measured with immunoSEQ multiplex PCR; TCRdb has only the in-frame clones, and not every one. For V, J and clone size, that table is used; D and trimming come from the DNA. The profile shows around 65,000 clones, around 77% of them singletons. The source of this sequence is a man aged 55 to 70 with acute or convalescent COVID-19. The sequenced material came from peripheral blood.

For the CDR3, the DNA is TGTGCCAGTAGTATTTGGGGGGGGGCAGGAGATACGCAGTATTTT. Translation: CASSIWGGAGDTQYF. V usage is TRBV19 and J usage is TRBJ2-3; a weak D match, TRBD2 (7 bases). The CDR3 has 15 residues. Germline V gene sequence: CDR1 LNHDA, CDR2 SQIVND (reference sequence). V shed 3 bases and J shed 5 bases, with 15 bases lying between them.